This TCR beta chain was observed in a study of blood T cell repertoires in COVID-19. Overall study context: Italy, Spain and the United States were the sources of the convalescent and acute COVID-19 samples.

Sequencing was performed with immunoSEQ multiplex PCR; in TCRdb, only in-frame clones are kept and a portion is missing. The sample lists approximately 120,000 clones, around 80% occurring once. The junction had 4 bases not matched to a gene; V was cut back by 8 bases and J by 5 bases. The CDR3 totals 12 residues. CDR1 is MDHEN and CDR2 is SYDVKM in the germline V gene. Specimen: peripheral blood. The chain uses TRBV28 and TRBJ2-7; TRBD1 aligns across 9 bases. This sequence originates from a man aged 40-49 years with active or convalescent COVID-19. The CDR3 reads CASLDRGHEQYF. For the CDR3, the DNA is TGTGCCAGCCTGGACAGGGGCCACGAGCAGTACTTC.